This entry lists 28 T cell receptor beta chains sequenced from one sample in a study of CD8+ T cells in alopecia areata. Treatment indicated: oral pan-JAK inhibitor, 5-10 mg twice daily. Following extraction, RNA underwent reverse transcription to cDNA, which served as the sequencing template. TCRdb's table, derived via immunoSEQ multiplex PCR, lists solely in-frame clones and lacks some. The repertoire holds just over 150,000 clones, with under 70% as singletons. Sequences were derived from CD4+ T cells sorted from blood, sampled at week 4, from a patient treated with tofacitinib. The receptor set was obtained from a human donor with alopecia areata.

This sequence joins TRBV7-2 and TRBJ1-4; 12 positions match TRBD1. The CDR3 spans 13 residues. The V segment lost 4 bases and the J segment 9 bases; nucleotides outside the gene matches: 0. Per germline, CDR1 SGHTA and CDR2 FQGNSA. CDR3 protein: CASSWDRGQKLFF. The DNA of the CDR3 is TGTGCCAGCAGCTGGGACAGGGGGCAAAAACTGTTTTTT.

As to this clone: Distinct nucleotide sequences in the sample also encode this CDR3. The chain combines TRBV5-1 with TRBJ2-1; tentative D call: TRBD2 (6 bases). Trimming cost V 0 bases and J 4 bases, with 11 bases left between them. Germline-derived CDR1 and CDR2 are SGHRS and YFSETQ. The CDR3 spans 15 residues. CDR3 sequence (DNA): TGCGCCAGCAGCTTGGGCGGGACCGAGTACAATGAGCAGTTCTTC. Translated, it gives CASSLGGTEYNEQFF.

This clone was counted a single time. The chain carries TRBV9 and TRBJ1-2, with a possible D match to TRBD1 (5 bases). V lost 2 bases to trimming and J lost 7 bases, with 12 bases between them. Germline values: CDR1 SGDLS, CDR2 YYNGEE. The CDR3 is made up of 13 amino acids. The CDR3 DNA is TGTGCCAGCAGCGTCGGGACCCTCTTTGGCTACACCTTC. Its translation: CASSVGTLFGYTF.

This chain links TRBV30 with TRBJ1-2, with D hard to call. Germline-derived CDR1 and CDR2 are GTSNPN and SVGIG (reference sequence). Trimming pared 3 bases from V and 8 bases from J, leaving 10 bases between. The CDR3 runs to 11 residues. The CDR3 DNA sequence: TGTGCCTGGAGGGGGTCAAGGGGCTACACCTTC. This sequence encodes CAWRGSRGYTF.

J is TRBJ2-5 and V is TRBV29-1, with D maybe TRBD1 (6 bases). V was cut by 6 bases and J by 4 bases, with 21 bases left in between. The CDR3 extends over 15 amino acids. Germline V gene lookup returns CDR1 SQVTM and CDR2 ANQGSEA. The CDR3 loop reads CSVAFGQMSPETQYF. The CDR3 DNA sequence: TGCAGCGTCGCGTTTGGACAGATGTCGCCAGAGACCCAGTACTTC. Full variable domain (rest looked up from reference TRBV29-1 and TRBJ2-5): SAVISQKPSRDICQRGTSLTIQCQVDSQVTMMFWYRQQPGQSLTLIATANQGSEATYESGFVIDKFPISRPNLTFSTLTVSNMSPEDSSIYLCSVAFGQMSPETQYFGPGTRLLVL.

This chain connects TRBV19 to TRBJ2-7, with TRBD2 identical over 8 bases. Germline CDR1 is LNHDA and CDR2 is SQIVND (reference sequence). Losses at the gene ends were 4 bases for V and 5 bases for J; bases not matched to a gene: 7. This CDR3 contains 14 residues. CDR3 amino acids: CASSTPGGSDEQYF. CDR3 coding DNA: TGTGCCAGTAGTACCCCGGGGGGGTCCGACGAGCAGTACTTC.

The rearrangement joins TRBV29-1 to TRBJ2-5; D unresolved. This CDR3 region has 12 residues. The ends were cut back, 3 bases at V and 4 bases at J, with 9 bases in the middle. Germline CDR1 and CDR2: SQVTM and ANQGSEA. CDR3 loop: CSVDPLGETQYF. DNA for the CDR3: TGCAGCGTTGACCCCTTAGGAGAGACCCAGTACTTC.

This clone was observed a handful of times. V usage is TRBV19 and J usage is TRBJ2-1; 12 positions agree with TRBD2. After removal of 1 base from V and 5 bases from J, the junction contained 6 bases not matched to a gene. The CDR3 totals 17 residues. Germline V CDR1 and CDR2: LNHDA, SQIVND (reference sequence). CDR3 region: CASSIVGLAGRNNEQFF. For the CDR3, the DNA is TGTGCCAGTAGTATAGTTGGACTAGCGGGGAGGAACAATGAGCAGTTCTTC.

V is TRBV9 and J is TRBJ1-1; a weak D match, TRBD1 (6 bases). Trimming removed 4 bases at V and 1 base at J, with 14 bases between. This CDR3 is 15 amino acids long. In germline, CDR1 is SGDLS, CDR2 YYNGEE. This CDR3 is CASSMVGHSNTEAFF. CDR3 DNA sequence: TGTGCCAGCAGCATGGTGGGACATTCGAACACTGAAGCTTTCTTT.

The V gene is TRBV27, the J gene TRBJ2-5; D gene uncertain. Trimming removed 5 bases at V and 2 bases at J, with 3 bases between. Germline V gives CDR1 MNHEY, CDR2 SMNVEV (reference sequence). This CDR3 has 11 residues. The CDR3 reads CASSQQETQYF. The CDR3 DNA reads TGTGCCAGCAGTCAGCAAGAGACCCAGTACTTC.

The chain uses TRBV19 and TRBJ1-2, with 7 bases matching TRBD1. The length of the CDR3 is 13 residues. After removal of 6 bases from V and 3 bases from J, the junction contained 4 bases not matched to a gene. The germline V gene encodes CDR1 LNHDA and CDR2 SQIVND (reference sequence). The CDR3 sequence: CASRPDRDYGYTF. The CDR3 DNA reads TGTGCCAGTAGACCCGACAGGGACTATGGCTACACCTTC.

This chain links TRBV30 with TRBJ2-5; 9 bases are a match to TRBD2. CDR3 length: 14 amino acids. The junction had 3 bases not matched to a gene; V was cut back by 0 bases and J by 4 bases. CDR1 is GTSNPN, CDR2 SVGIG, per germline (reference sequence). DNA of the CDR3: TGTGCCTGGAGTGTACGCGGGGGGGCAGAGACCCAGTACTTC. It codes for CAWSVRGGAETQYF. Together with reference TRBV30 and TRBJ2-5, the CDR3 gives the full variable domain: SQTIHQWPATLVQPVGSPLSLECTVEGTSNPNLYWYRQAAGRGLQLLFYSVGIGQISSEVPQNLSASRPQDRQFILSSKKLLLSDSGFYLCAWSVRGGAETQYFGPGTRLLVL.

The chain has TRBV5-6 and TRBJ2-1; D is ambiguous. The germline V and J ends were trimmed by 3 bases and 4 bases, with 5 bases remaining between them. CDR3 length equals 12 residues. CDR1 and CDR2 (germline): SGHDT, YYEEEE. The CDR3, as DNA: TGTGCCAGCAGCTCAGGATACAATGAGCAGTTCTTC. Amino acid sequence: CASSSGYNEQFF.

There are a few counts of this clone. The chain uses TRBV5-1 and TRBJ2-7; TRBD2 might be the D (5 bases). Trimming removed 0 bases at V and 6 bases at J, with 16 bases between. Germline V gives CDR1 SGHRS, CDR2 YFSETQ. The CDR3 totals 15 residues. In DNA, the CDR3 is TGCGCCAGCAGCTTGGGGGCCCTACTAGGGCGCGAGCAGTACTTC. It translates to CASSLGALLGREQYF.

The V and J genes are TRBV4-1 and TRBJ2-7, with D perhaps matching TRBD1 (5 bases). Trimming pared 4 bases from V and 0 bases from J, leaving 16 bases between. Germline CDR1 reads MGHRA; CDR2 reads YSYEKL. CDR3 size: 16 residues. In nucleotides, the CDR3 is TGCGCCAGCAGCCTAAGCGACAGATTCCGCTCCTACGAGCAGTACTTC. It translates to CASSLSDRFRSYEQYF.

A single count supports this clone. V usage is TRBV7-9 and J usage is TRBJ2-5; D uncertain. Trimming removed 7 bases from V and 1 base from J, with 13 bases in between. The germline CDR1 and CDR2 sequences are SEHNR and FQNEAQ (reference sequence). CDR3 length equals 14 residues. CDR3 bases: TGTGCCAGCATCCTTAGTCAATTCCAAGAGACCCAGTACTTC. Its translation: CASILSQFQETQYF.

Note on this clone: Compared with germline, one end of the junction differs, possibly owing to a read error. The chain is built from TRBV29-1 and TRBJ2-2; D call uncertain. CDR3 length: 12 residues. In germline, CDR1 is SQVTM, CDR2 ANQGSEA. The CDR3 DNA follows: TGCAGCGTTCAAGATCAGACCGGGGAGCTGTTTTTT. Encoded protein: CSVQDQTGELFF.

V is TRBV30 and J is TRBJ2-2; TRBD1 matches at 7 bases. The CDR3 consists of 18 residues. CDR1 GTSNPN and CDR2 SVGIG come from the germline V gene (reference sequence). The J segment lost 0 bases and the V segment lost 4 bases, leaving 14 bases of the junction unmatched. CDR3 coding DNA: TGTGCCTGGACTCGAAGGACAGGCAACCTCGCGAACACCGGGGAGCTGTTTTTT. It specifies CAWTRRTGNLANTGELFF.

This CDR3 is CASSQVGTGGWYEQYF. In DNA form, the CDR3 reads TGCGCCAGCAGCCAAGTAGGGACAGGGGGCTGGTACGAGCAGTACTTC. V usage is TRBV4-3 and J usage is TRBJ2-7; 12 bases align to TRBD1. The CDR3 length is 16 residues. The V and J ends lost 1 base and 4 bases, in that order; junction bases with no gene match: 5. Germline V CDR1 and CDR2: LGHNA, YSLEER.

The chain recombines TRBV15 with TRBJ1-5; 11 nucleotides align to TRBD1. This CDR3 region has 17 residues. Germline CDR1 LNHNV, CDR2 YYDKDF (reference sequence). V was clipped by 6 bases and J by 3 bases; unmatched bases: 10. This chain's CDR3 is CATRKEGDRGYNQPQHF. The CDR3, as DNA: TGTGCCACCAGGAAAGAGGGGGACAGGGGGTACAATCAGCCCCAGCATTTT.

This chain connects TRBV30 to TRBJ1-2, with TRBD1 matching 12 bases. Germline V CDR1 and CDR2: GTSNPN, SVGIG (reference sequence). The CDR3 is made up of 15 amino acids. V trimming: 0 bases; J trimming: 8 bases; junction bases outside the gene matches: 7. CDR3 DNA sequence: TGTGCCTGGAGTGTACGGGACAGGGGGCTGGGAGGCTACACCTTC. It is translated as CAWSVRDRGLGGYTF.

The chain combines TRBV5-1 with TRBJ1-2; TRBD1 is a possible D gene (6 bases). The V gene's germline CDR1 is SGHRS and CDR2 YFSETQ. The CDR3 covers 13 residues. Trimming shortened V by 4 bases and J by 8 bases, and 15 bases separated the two germline ends. The CDR3 protein is CASSPEAGEGYTF. The CDR3 DNA follows: TGCGCCAGCAGCCCTGAGGCAGGGGAAGGCTACACCTTC.

The chain carries TRBV5-6 and TRBJ2-4; no clear D. The germline CDR1 and CDR2 sequences are SGHDT and YYEEEE. V was clipped by 1 base and J by 2 bases, with 7 bases between them. The CDR3 has 14 residues. Written as DNA, the CDR3 is TGTGCCAGCAGCTTGCGGGCGACCAAAAACATTCAGTACTTC. Protein sequence: CASSLRATKNIQYF.

The chain has TRBV5-7 and TRBJ2-7; 9 bases are shared with TRBD1. TRBV5-7 is reported as an ORF; its role is uncertain. V dropped 5 bases and J dropped 4; count of bases not matched to a gene: 13. The CDR3 is 16 residues long. DNA for the CDR3: TGTGCCAGCAGACAGAGGACAGGGGATATTGTTTACGAGCAGTACTTC. Protein product: CASRQRTGDIVYEQYF.

The genes are TRBV5-1 and TRBJ2-3; maybe TRBD1 (5 bases). V was trimmed by 4 bases and J by 0 bases, leaving 9 bases between them. The CDR3 is 14 amino acids. The V gene's germline CDR1 is SGHRS and CDR2 YFSETQ. The CDR3, as DNA: TGCGCCAGCAGCACAGGACCAAGCACAGATACGCAGTATTTT. This gives the protein CASSTGPSTDTQYF.

This chain uses TRBV30 with TRBJ1-2, with D unresolved. Germline lookup yields CDR1 GTSNPN and CDR2 SVGIG (reference sequence). This CDR3 is built from 11 residues. V dropped 3 bases and J dropped 4 bases, with 6 bases sitting between them. Here the CDR3 DNA reads TGTGCCTGGAGCGGCAGCTATGGCTACACCTTC. As protein: CAWSGSYGYTF.

The CDR3 nucleotides are TGCGCCAGCAGCTTGGGAGGTGGCACAGATACGCAGTATTTT. Protein: CASSLGGGTDTQYF. This rearrangement joins TRBV5-1 to TRBJ2-3; D not certain. The CDR3 is 14 residues long. V lost 0 bases and J 1 base, leaving 6 bases between the germline ends. The germline V gene encodes CDR1 SGHRS and CDR2 YFSETQ.

This rearrangement joins TRBV30 to TRBJ2-3, with D unclear. The CDR3 has 13 amino acids. The V end lost 2 bases, the J end lost 5 bases, and 11 bases lay between the germline ends. Germline lookup yields CDR1 GTSNPN and CDR2 SVGIG (reference sequence). This CDR3 reads CAWSPRAGDTQYF. CDR3 nucleotide sequence: TGTGCCTGGAGTCCACGGGCCGGAGATACGCAGTATTTT.